This TCR beta chain came from a study of cytomegalovirus exposure and HLA in healthy donors. Study results and caveats: Common viral pathogens seemed to be connected with several of the most significant clusters, according to a later analysis.

Concerning this clone: The antigen is undetermined.

In the PCR, 60 Vbeta and 13 Jbeta primers were used. The table came from immunoSEQ multiplex PCR; TCRdb's copy has only in-frame clones and leaves some out. The sample has approximately 91,000 clones; 60% to 65% are singletons. Per germline, CDR1 SGHTA and CDR2 FQGTGA. The CDR3 is 15 residues long. Trimming took 4 bases from V and 5 from J, leaving 18 bases between them. The sample comprised PBMCs. J is TRBJ2-7 and V is TRBV7-3, with D maybe TRBD2 (7 bases). The receptor comes from a human donor in good health. The CDR3 region is CASSSRGGANDEQYF. For the CDR3, the DNA is TGTGCCAGCAGCTCAAGGGGGGGGGCCAACGACGAGCAGTACTTC.